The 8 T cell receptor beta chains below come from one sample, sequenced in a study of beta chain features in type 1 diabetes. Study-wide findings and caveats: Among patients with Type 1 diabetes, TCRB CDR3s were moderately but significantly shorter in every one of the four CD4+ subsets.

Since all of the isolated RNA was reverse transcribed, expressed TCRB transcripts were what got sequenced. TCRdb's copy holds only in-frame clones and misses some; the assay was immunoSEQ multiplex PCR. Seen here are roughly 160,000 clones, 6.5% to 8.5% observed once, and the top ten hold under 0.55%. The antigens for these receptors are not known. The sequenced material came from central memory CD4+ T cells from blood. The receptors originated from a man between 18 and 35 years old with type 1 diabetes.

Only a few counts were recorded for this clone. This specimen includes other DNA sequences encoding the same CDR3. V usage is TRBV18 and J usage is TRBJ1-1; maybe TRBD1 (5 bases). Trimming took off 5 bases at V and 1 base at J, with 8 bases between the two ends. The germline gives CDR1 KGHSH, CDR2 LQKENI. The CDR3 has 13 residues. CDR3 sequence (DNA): TGTGCCAGCTCAAGCGGGGGGAACACTGAAGCTTTCTTT. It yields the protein CASSSGGNTEAFF.

CDR3 coding DNA: TGTGCCAGCAGTAACAGACAGGGCGTGAACACTGAAGCTTTCTTT. Its translation is CASSNRQGVNTEAFF. This chain uses TRBV27 with TRBJ1-1; TRBD1 aligns across 7 bases. The CDR3 contains 15 residues. In germline, CDR1 is MNHEY, CDR2 SMNVEV (reference sequence). Germline trimming cut 5 bases from V and 0 bases from J; bases unmatched to any gene: 6.

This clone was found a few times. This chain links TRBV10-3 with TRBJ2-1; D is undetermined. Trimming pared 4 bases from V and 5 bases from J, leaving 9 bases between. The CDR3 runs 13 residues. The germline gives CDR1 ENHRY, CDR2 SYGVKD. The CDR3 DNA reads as TGTGCCATCAGTGTTTGGGCAGACAATGAGCAGTTCTTC. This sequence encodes CAISVWADNEQFF.

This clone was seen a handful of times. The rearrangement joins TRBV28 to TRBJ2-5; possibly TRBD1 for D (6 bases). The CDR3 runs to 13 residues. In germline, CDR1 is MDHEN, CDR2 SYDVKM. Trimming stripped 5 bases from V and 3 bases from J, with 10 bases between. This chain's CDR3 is CASSRTGKETQYF. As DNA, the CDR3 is TGTGCCAGCAGTCGTACAGGGAAAGAGACCCAGTACTTC. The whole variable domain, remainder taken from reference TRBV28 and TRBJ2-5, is DVKVTQSSRYLVKRTGEKVFLECVQDMDHENMFWYRQDPGLGLRLIYFSYDVKMKEKGDIPEGYSVSREKKERFSLILESASTNQTSMYLCASSRTGKETQYFGPGTRLLVL.

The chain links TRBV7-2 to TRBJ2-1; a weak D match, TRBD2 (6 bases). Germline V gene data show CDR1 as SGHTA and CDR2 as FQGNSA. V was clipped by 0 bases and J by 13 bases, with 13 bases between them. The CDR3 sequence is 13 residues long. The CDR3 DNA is TGTGCCAGCAGCTTAGCCCGGGACTCCAAACAGTTCTTC. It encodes CASSLARDSKQFF.

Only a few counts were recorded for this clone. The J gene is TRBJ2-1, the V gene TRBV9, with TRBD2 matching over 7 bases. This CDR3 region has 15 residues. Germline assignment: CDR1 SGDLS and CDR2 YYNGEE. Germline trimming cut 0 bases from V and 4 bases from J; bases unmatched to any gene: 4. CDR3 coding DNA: TGTGCCAGCAGCGTAGAGGCTAGCGGTTACAATGAGCAGTTCTTC. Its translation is CASSVEASGYNEQFF. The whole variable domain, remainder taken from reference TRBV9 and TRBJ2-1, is DSGVTQTPKHLITATGQRVTLRCSPRSGDLSVYWYQQSLDQGLQFLIQYYNGEERAKGNILERFSAQQFPDLHSELNLSSLELGDSALYFCASSVEASGYNEQFFGPGTRLTVL.

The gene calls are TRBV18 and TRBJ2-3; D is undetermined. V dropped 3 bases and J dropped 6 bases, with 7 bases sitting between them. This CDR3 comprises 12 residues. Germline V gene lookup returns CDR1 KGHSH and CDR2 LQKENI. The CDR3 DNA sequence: TGTGCCAGCTCACCCGCACGGGATACGCAGTATTTT. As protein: CASSPARDTQYF.

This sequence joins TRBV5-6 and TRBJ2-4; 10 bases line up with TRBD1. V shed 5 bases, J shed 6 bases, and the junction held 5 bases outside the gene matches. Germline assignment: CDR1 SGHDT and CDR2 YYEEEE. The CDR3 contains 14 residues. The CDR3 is CASSYRDRGNIQYF. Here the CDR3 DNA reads TGTGCCAGCAGTTATCGGGACAGGGGAAACATTCAGTACTTC. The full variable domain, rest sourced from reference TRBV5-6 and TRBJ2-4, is DAGVTQSPTHLIKTRGQQVTLRCSPKSGHDTVSWYQQALGQGPQFIFQYYEEEERQRGNFPDRFSGHQFPNYSSELNVNALLLGDSALYLCASSYRDRGNIQYFGAGTRLSVL.